This TCR beta chain was recorded in a study of cytomegalovirus exposure and HLA in healthy donors. General study findings and limits: Per a prior analysis, the majority of TCR beta V segments were productive roughly 87% or roughly 30% of the time. The classifier reportedly diagnosed cytomegalovirus status with high specificity and sensitivity. Sequencing probably produced one cluster of sequence variants that were highly shared.

PCR amplification relied on 60 Vbeta primers (plus 13 Jbeta primers). The data were produced by immunoSEQ multiplex PCR, yet TCRdb's version contains in-frame clones alone and is incomplete. The sample gives tens of thousands of clones, approximately 72% of which show up once; roughly half is in the top ten. Regarding this clone: What it binds is unknown.

This CDR3 is 15 amino acids long. With V trimmed by 4 bases and J by 3 bases, 4 bases remained unmatched. Per germline, CDR1 SEHNR and CDR2 FQNEAQ (reference sequence). The gene calls are TRBV7-9 and TRBJ2-5, with 11 bases identical to TRBD1. Specimen: PBMCs. The sequence was obtained from a man in his forties or fifties in good health and CMV-seropositive. In DNA form, the CDR3 reads TGTGCCAGCAGCTGGCCGGGACAGGGGGAAGAGACCCAGTACTTC. It translates to CASSWPGQGEETQYF.